The TCR beta chain under discussion was sequenced for a study of shared clonotypes between healthy human individuals. Study-level points and caveats: Despite large depth, rarefaction showed incomplete sorted-subset sequencing.

As for this clone: Its target is unknown.

Some clones are missing from TCRdb's copy, which holds only in-frame ones; the method was immunoSEQ multiplex PCR. The sample consists of approximately 2,300,000 clones, roughly 90% of them appearing once. Sequenced sample: naive CD4+ T cells from PBMCs. The subset here: CD45RA+ positively selected. This receptor was identified in a man between 18 and 29 years old in good health. Some clones in this sample may be carry-over from other donors' samples.

The CDR3 nucleotides are TGTGCCAGCAGCAAACCCACGCAGTATTTT. Encoded protein: CASSKPTQYF. V is TRBV21-1 and J is TRBJ2-3. TRBV21-1 is a pseudogene locus. This CDR3 is 10 amino acids long.